The clone carrying this TCR beta chain occurred many times. Its antigen is unidentified. The read terminates 3 residues before the CDR3 end, so the remaining end is supplied by the germline J gene. In germline, CDR1 is SGDLS, CDR2 YYNGEE. V shed 0 bases and J shed 8 bases, with 12 bases lying between them. The CDR3 loop spans 14 amino acids. This entry is derived from a study of T cell clonality in common variable immunodeficiency. Broader study findings: Links between repertoire features and CVID complications were heterogeneity-limited. The cause of increased CVID clonality remains unclear without subpopulation sequencing. CVID subjects had higher TCRbeta clonality than healthy controls, most marked in about a third.

Heparinized whole blood, 5 to 8 ml, came from each donor. The repertoire was sequenced with immunoSEQ multiplex PCR; TCRdb's copy has only in-frame clones and lacks some. The sample holds 60,000 to 75,000 clones, and no clone turns up only once. The TCR was taken from a person aged 18 to 75 in good health. V usage is TRBV9 and J usage is TRBJ2-1; D possibly corresponds to TRBD2 (6 bases). Sequencing was carried out using peripheral blood mononuclear cells. CDR3 in amino acids: CASSVVVGGDEQFF. The sequenced part of the CDR3 DNA is TGTGCCAGCAGCGTAGTGGTAGGAGGGGATGAG.